This passage covers 29 T cell receptor beta chains from one sample sequenced in a study of T-cell memory formation after mild COVID-19. TCRdb re-derived calls from the 5' RACE reads in MiXCR, one entry per CDR3 protein. The sample has under 250,000 distinct CDR3 sequences; approximately 30% are singletons. Sequenced material: PBMCs or a T cell subset sorted from them (not recorded which). The receptor source for this set is an adult woman who had mild COVID-19 (a few samples of this study predate the infection). Cell type and time point are not known.

The J gene is TRBJ2-5, the V gene TRBV5-6; possibly TRBD2 for D (5 bases). The V end lost 4 bases, the J end lost 5 bases, and 15 bases lay between the germline ends. CDR1 is SGHDT and CDR2 is YYEEEE in the germline V gene. The CDR3 consists of 14 residues. CDR3 amino acids: CASSPGEERETQYF. The CDR3 DNA reads as TGTGCCAGCAGCCCTGGAGAGGAGCGGGAGACCCAGTACTTC.

This clonotype was seen repeatedly, ten times or more. This chain links TRBV19 with TRBJ2-1; D possibly uses TRBD1 or TRBD2 (5 bases each). Germline assignment: CDR1 LNHDA and CDR2 SQIVND (reference sequence). The CDR3 totals 14 residues. Trimming took off 3 bases at V and 4 bases at J, with 10 bases between the two ends. CDR3 region: CASSIGGDYNEQFF. As DNA, the CDR3 is TGTGCCAGTAGTATTGGGGGAGATTACAATGAGCAGTTCTTC. Using reference TRBV19 and TRBJ2-1 for the parts outside the CDR3, the full variable domain is DGGITQSPKYLFRKEGQNVTLSCEQNLNHDAMYWYRQDPGQGLRLIYYSQIVNDFQKGDIAEGYSVSREKKESFPLTVTSAQKNPTAFYLCASSIGGDYNEQFFGPGTRLTVL.

This clonotype has a single count. The gene calls are TRBV4-1 and TRBJ1-1; tentative D call: TRBD1 (5 bases). The CDR3 loop spans 16 amino acids. The germline CDR1 and CDR2 sequences are MGHRA and YSYEKL. V gave up 0 bases and J gave up 4 bases, with 15 bases separating them. In DNA, the CDR3 is TGCGCCAGCAGCCAAGATGCGGGGACCACATTCACTGAAGCTTTCTTT. Its translation is CASSQDAGTTFTEAFF.

The table lists this clonotype with a few counts. The rearrangement joins TRBV24-1 to TRBJ2-2, with a weak D call TRBD2 (6 bases). Germline assignment: CDR1 KGHDR and CDR2 SFDVKD. The CDR3 covers 16 residues. V was shortened by 9 bases and J by 5 bases, with 21 bases between the two germline ends. The chain's CDR3 is CATGGSGSTITGELFF. The CDR3 DNA reads TGTGCCACCGGAGGTTCCGGGAGTACGATAACCGGGGAGCTGTTTTTT.

This clonotype has only a few counts. The rearrangement uses TRBV3-1 and TRBJ2-3; TRBD2 matches 7 bases. Trimming cost V 2 bases and J 4 bases; bases outside gene matches: 9. CDR3 length: 16 amino acids. Germline values: CDR1 LGHDT, CDR2 YNNKEL (reference sequence). CDR3 bases: TGTGCCAGCAGCCAATTTATCGGGAGGCTCGCAGATACGCAGTATTTT. Protein product: CASSQFIGRLADTQYF.

The J gene is TRBJ1-2, the V gene TRBV24-1; possible D gene TRBD1, 5 bases. Per germline, CDR1 KGHDR and CDR2 SFDVKD. The CDR3 has 15 amino acids. Trimming removed 2 bases at V and 4 bases at J, with 13 bases between. In DNA, the CDR3 is TGTGCCACCAGTGATTCCGGGACCGAGCGCTATGGCTACACCTTC. Its translation is CATSDSGTERYGYTF.

The genes are TRBV7-6 and TRBJ2-3, with a tentative D call TRBD2 (6 bases). In germline, CDR1 is SGHVS, CDR2 FNYEAQ. The CDR3 extends over 14 amino acids. The V gene lost 1 base and the J gene lost 3 bases, with 8 bases spanning the gap. The CDR3 coding sequence is TGTGCCAGCAGCTTAGTCGGGGGTACAGATACGCAGTATTTT. Translation gives CASSLVGGTDTQYF.

This clonotype was observed a few times. For the CDR3, the DNA is TGCGCCAGCAGCTCTCCGGGACTAGCGGGATACACAGATACGCAGTATTTT. This sequence encodes CASSSPGLAGYTDTQYF. The chain joins TRBV5-1 to TRBJ2-3; 13 bases are shared with TRBD2. Losses at the gene ends were 3 bases for V and 2 bases for J; bases not matched to a gene: 6. The CDR3 has 17 residues. Germline V gene lookup returns CDR1 SGHRS and CDR2 YFSETQ.

About this clonotype: One base away lies a much larger clone, so this may be a sequencing read error. This sequence joins TRBV6-5 and TRBJ2-7, with 8 bases that match TRBD1. Per the germline V gene, CDR1 is MNHEY and CDR2 is SVGAGI. CDR3 length equals 15 residues. Trimming removed 4 bases from V and 1 base from J; junction bases left unmatched: 6. Here the CDR3 DNA reads TGTGCCAGCAGTTCCAACGGGACAGGATCCTACGAGCAGTACTTC. Amino acids: CASSSNGTGSYEQYF.

The chain combines TRBV12-3 or TRBV12-4 with TRBJ2-7; weak D call: TRBD1 (6 bases). V dropped 3 bases and J dropped 3 bases, with 9 bases sitting between them. The CDR3 consists of 13 residues. The CDR3 DNA reads as TGTGCCAGCAGTTTGGACAGAAACTACGAGCAGTACTTC. This translates into CASSLDRNYEQYF.

V usage is TRBV3-1 and J usage is TRBJ1-2, with D unclear. V lost 0 bases and J lost 0, with 14 bases in between. The V gene's germline CDR1 is LGHDT and CDR2 YNNKEL (reference sequence). This CDR3 spans 17 amino acids. CDR3 region: CASSQERERHPNYGYTF. The DNA for the CDR3 is TGTGCCAGCAGCCAAGAGCGGGAGCGTCACCCTAACTATGGCTACACCTTC.

V is TRBV11-2 and J is TRBJ2-2; a possible D gene is TRBD2 (6 bases). The CDR3 sequence is 18 residues long. Per germline, CDR1 SGHAT and CDR2 FQNNGV. Trimming shortened V by 6 bases and J by 1 base, and 21 bases separated the two germline ends. CDR3 amino acids: CASSSLAPKHLNTGELFF. CDR3 nucleotide sequence: TGTGCCAGCAGTTCTCTAGCGCCCAAACACTTGAACACCGGGGAGCTGTTTTTT.

This chain uses TRBV7-6 with TRBJ2-5, with 8 bases aligning to TRBD1. Germline-derived CDR1 and CDR2 are SGHVS and FNYEAQ. The J segment lost 3 bases and the V segment lost 1 base, leaving 7 bases of the junction unmatched. The CDR3 runs to 16 residues. This CDR3 is CASSLGSGQGKETQYF. CDR3 bases: TGTGCCAGCAGCTTAGGGAGCGGACAGGGAAAAGAGACCCAGTACTTC.

This clonotype was detected only a few times. The chain combines TRBV2 with TRBJ2-7; weak D call: TRBD1 (6 bases). V lost 4 bases, J lost 0 bases, and 7 bases lay in between. The CDR3 has 13 amino acids. The germline CDR1 and CDR2 sequences are SNHLY and FYNNEI. CDR3 DNA: TGTGCCAGCAGTGCAGGGGACTCCTACGAGCAGTACTTC. Translation gives CASSAGDSYEQYF.

The chain has TRBV28 and TRBJ2-3; TRBD1 agrees at 8 bases. The CDR3 is 18 residues long. V lost 5 bases and J lost 4; bases outside the gene matches: 17. The germline CDR1 and CDR2 sequences are MDHEN and SYDVKM. This chain's CDR3 is CASSLRLGQGRTADTQYF. The CDR3 DNA sequence: TGTGCCAGCAGTCTTCGCCTCGGACAGGGCAGAACGGCAGATACGCAGTATTTT.

A few counts support this clonotype. The V and J genes are TRBV7-9 and TRBJ2-3; TRBD1 agrees at 12 bases. Germline CDR1 reads SEHNR; CDR2 reads FQNEAQ (reference sequence). The CDR3 extends over 15 amino acids. J lost 6 bases, V lost 7 bases, and 8 bases had no gene match. CDR3 DNA: TGTGCCAGCACCTTGGGACAGGGGGCAGCGGATACGCAGTATTTT. Translated: CASTLGQGAADTQYF.

The V call is TRBV2, the J call TRBJ2-1; 8 bases agree with TRBD2. The germline CDR1 and CDR2 sequences are SNHLY and FYNNEI. The junction had 10 bases not matched to a gene; V was cut back by 8 bases and J by 4 bases. There are 15 residues in the CDR3. Here the CDR3 reads CASSPSSGSYNEQFF. CDR3 nucleotides: TGTGCCAGCTCCCCCTCCAGCGGGAGTTACAATGAGCAGTTCTTC.

The chain employs TRBV6-2 or TRBV6-3 and TRBJ1-2; the match to TRBD1 covers 11 bases. CDR3 size: 16 residues. The J segment lost 5 bases and the V segment lost 0 bases, leaving 5 bases of the junction unmatched. The V gene's germline CDR1 is MNHEY and CDR2 SVGEGT. The chain's CDR3 is CASSYSSGQGVYGYTF. In DNA form, the CDR3 reads TGTGCCAGCAGTTACTCGTCGGGACAGGGGGTTTATGGCTACACCTTC.

The genes are TRBV6-5 and TRBJ1-5, with 7 bases matching TRBD1. CDR3 length equals 13 residues. Germline V CDR1 and CDR2: MNHEY, SVGAGI. Germline trimming cut 6 bases from V and 3 bases from J; bases unmatched to any gene: 2. CDR3 in DNA: TGTGCCAGCAGAGGGACAGCCAATCAGCCCCAGCATTTT. It yields the protein CASRGTANQPQHF.

This clonotype appeared a few times. The chain carries TRBV29-1 and TRBJ2-3; 9 nucleotides align to TRBD1. The CDR3 loop spans 15 amino acids. Per germline, CDR1 SQVTM and CDR2 ANQGSEA. Trimming took 8 bases from V and 4 from J; bases not matched to a gene: 13. The CDR3, as DNA: TGCAGCCTCAGCGGGGACAGGGATGGTGCAGATACGCAGTATTTT. Translation gives CSLSGDRDGADTQYF.

The J gene is TRBJ2-3, the V gene TRBV7-9; TRBD2 is a possible D gene (5 bases). V shed 4 bases and J shed 5 bases, with 7 bases lying between them. Germline-derived CDR1 and CDR2 are SEHNR and FQNEAQ (reference sequence). CDR3 length: 12 amino acids. The CDR3: CASSSRGDTQYF. For the CDR3, the DNA is TGTGCCAGCAGCTCCCGGGGAGATACGCAGTATTTT.

This clonotype was observed a few times. The chain combines TRBV25-1 with TRBJ2-5; D is perhaps TRBD1 or TRBD2 (6 bases each). V lost 2 bases and J 2 bases, leaving 12 bases between the germline ends. This CDR3 is built from 15 residues. Germline V lookup: CDR1 MGHDK, CDR2 SYGVNS. CDR3 region: CASSEGRGQQETQYF. The DNA for the CDR3 is TGTGCCAGCAGTGAAGGTCGGGGGCAGCAAGAGACCCAGTACTTC. The complete variable domain, with remaining parts taken from reference TRBV25-1 and TRBJ2-5, reads EADIYQTPRYLVIGTGKKITLECSQTMGHDKMYWYQQDPGMELHLIHYSYGVNSTEKGDLSSESTVSRIRTEHFPLTLESARPSHTSQYLCASSEGRGQQETQYFGPGTRLLVL.

This clonotype was detected a few times. The V and J genes are TRBV5-5 and TRBJ2-5; D is unclear. V was shortened by 4 bases and J by 5 bases, with 12 bases between the two germline ends. The CDR3 loop spans 13 amino acids. The germline gives CDR1 SGHKS, CDR2 YYEKEE (reference sequence). The CDR3, as DNA: TGTGCCAGCAGCGGCCGGTTTGCTGAGACCCAGTACTTC. This translates into CASSGRFAETQYF. Using reference TRBV5-5 and TRBJ2-5 for the parts outside the CDR3, the full variable domain is DAGVTQSPTHLIKTRGQQVTLRCSPISGHKSVSWYQQVLGQGPQFIFQYYEKEERGRGNFPDRFSARQFPNYSSELNVNALLLGDSALYLCASSGRFAETQYFGPGTRLLVL.

This clonotype was counted between two and nine times. The chain joins TRBV18 to TRBJ1-1; D remains ambiguous. Trimming removed 0 bases from V and 4 bases from J, with 15 bases in between. CDR1 and CDR2 from the germline V gene are KGHSH and LQKENI. The CDR3 has 16 amino acids. In DNA, the CDR3 is TGTGCCAGCTCACCACCGAACAGCCGGCGGGGCACTGAAGCTTTCTTT. Translating gives CASSPPNSRRGTEAFF.

V is TRBV4-3 and J is TRBJ1-2, with 7 nucleotides matching TRBD1. Germline V gives CDR1 LGHNA, CDR2 YSLEER. The CDR3 totals 15 residues. The ends lost 2 bases at V and 7 bases at J; junction bases unmatched: 10. The CDR3 DNA reads TGCGCCAGCAGCCAAAGCCGGGACAGCCTGCTTGGCTACACCTTC. Its protein is CASSQSRDSLLGYTF.

This clonotype was seen a few times. The CDR3 region is CASSLENLGEQYF. CDR3 in DNA: TGTGCCAGCAGCTTAGAGAACCTTGGGGAGCAGTACTTC. The chain carries TRBV7-3 and TRBJ2-7, with D uncertain. The CDR3 sequence is 13 residues long. V lost 2 bases and J 7 bases, leaving 12 bases between the germline ends. The V gene's germline CDR1 is SGHTA and CDR2 FQGTGA.

The chain recombines TRBV19 with TRBJ2-3, with TRBD1 matching 7 bases. The J segment lost 0 bases and the V segment lost 8 bases, leaving 5 bases of the junction unmatched. The CDR3 contains 14 residues. Germline CDR1 and CDR2: LNHDA and SQIVND (reference sequence). CDR3 coding DNA: TGTGCCAGTTCCAGACAGGGAAGCACAGATACGCAGTATTTT. It is translated as CASSRQGSTDTQYF.

The sample holds a few counts of this clonotype. V is TRBV4-2 and J is TRBJ2-7; D tentatively reads TRBD1 or TRBD2 (5 bases each). The germline V and J ends were trimmed by 4 bases and 2 bases, with 12 bases remaining between them. The CDR3 is 14 amino acids. The germline gives CDR1 LGHNA, CDR2 YNFKEQ. The CDR3 region has the DNA TGTGCCAGCAGCCCCGGGACGCCCCCCTACGAGCAGTACTTC. Amino acids: CASSPGTPPYEQYF.

This clonotype was counted between two and nine times. The chain uses TRBV9 and TRBJ2-5; TRBD2 matches 13 bases. This CDR3 is built from 17 residues. CDR1 SGDLS and CDR2 YYNGEE come from the germline V gene. J was trimmed by 1 base and V by 0 bases; bases with no gene match: 3. CDR3 sequence: CASSVGLAGGPQETQYF. The CDR3 nucleotides are TGTGCCAGCAGCGTAGGACTAGCGGGGGGACCCCAAGAGACCCAGTACTTC.